This T cell receptor (beta chain) was sequenced in a study of shared clonotypes between healthy human individuals. Sequencing was performed with immunoSEQ multiplex PCR; in TCRdb, only in-frame clones are kept and a portion is missing. Counted here are 450,000 to 600,000 clones, roughly 85% occurring once; the ten biggest clones make up about 12%. The sequencing sample was made of PBMCs. This TCR derives from a woman aged 40-49 years in good health. Some clones in this sample may be carry-over from other donors' samples.

The CDR3 is CASKAGTGGYEQYF. The CDR3 nucleotides read TGTGCCAGCAAGGCAGGGACAGGGGGGTACGAGCAGTACTTC. The chain combines TRBV6-6 with TRBJ2-7, with 11 bases aligning to TRBD1. Germline V gene sequence: CDR1 MNHNY, CDR2 SVGAGI (reference sequence). The CDR3 consists of 14 residues. Losses at the gene ends were 7 bases for V and 4 bases for J; bases not matched to a gene: 6.